Below are 30 T cell receptor beta chains sequenced from a single sample in a study of long-term antiretroviral therapy in people with HIV. Samples were assayed with immunoSEQ v3.0 at survey level. Profiled with immunoSEQ multiplex PCR; TCRdb holds only in-frame clones, not every one. This table holds tens of thousands of clones, roughly 96% found once. The input for sequencing was unsorted PBMCs, taken 3.7 years after starting antiretroviral therapy. The source of these receptors is a woman aged 45-59 years with HIV.

In regard to this clone: Germline is not matched at one junction end, which may reflect a read error. V is TRBV7-7 and J is TRBJ2-2; D remains ambiguous. Germline V gene sequence: CDR1 SSHAT, CDR2 FNYEAQ (reference sequence). The CDR3 covers 16 residues. This chain's CDR3 is CASSLGMTVNTGELFF. DNA of the CDR3: TGTGCTAGCAGCTTAGGAATGACGGTTAACACCGGGGAGCTGTTTTTT.

V is TRBV5-1 and J is TRBJ2-7, with D perhaps TRBD1 (5 bases). The CDR3 has 14 amino acids. Trimming stripped 0 bases from V and 2 bases from J, with 9 bases between. The germline V gene has CDR1 SGHRS and CDR2 YFSETQ. CDR3 coding DNA: TGCGCCAGCAGCTTGGAGGGGCTCCCCTACGAGCAGTACTTC. This encodes CASSLEGLPYEQYF.

The CDR3 loop is CASSPNRGSNTEAFF. The CDR3 DNA is TGTGCCAGCAGCCCAAACCGCGGATCGAACACTGAAGCTTTCTTT. This chain joins TRBV7-3 and TRBJ1-1; D remains ambiguous. The CDR3 has 15 residues. CDR1 and CDR2 (germline): SGHTA, FQGTGA. The germline V and J ends were trimmed by 5 bases and 1 base, with 14 bases remaining between them.

A single count supports this clone. The chain joins TRBV5-1 to TRBJ2-7, with D hard to call. Trimming took off 7 bases at V and 5 bases at J, with 16 bases between the two ends. Germline V lookup: CDR1 SGHRS, CDR2 YFSETQ. There are 13 residues in the CDR3. This CDR3 reads CASGSTLADEQYF. DNA for the CDR3: TGCGCCAGCGGATCGACATTGGCGGACGAGCAGTACTTC.

The V and J genes are TRBV9 and TRBJ2-3, with D possibly TRBD2 on 7 matching bases. Germline loops: CDR1 SGDLS, CDR2 YYNGEE. The V gene lost 0 bases and the J gene lost 2 bases, with 16 bases spanning the gap. CDR3 length: 17 amino acids. The CDR3 region has the DNA TGTGCCAGCAGCGTAGCCGGGGGGCCTATCAACACAGATACGCAGTATTTT. Translating gives CASSVAGGPINTDTQYF.

The chain joins TRBV5-1 to TRBJ2-1, with 9 bases identical to TRBD2. The CDR3 sequence is 15 residues long. Germline CDR1 is SGHRS and CDR2 is YFSETQ. V lost 3 bases to trimming and J lost 1 base; unmatched junction nucleotides: 2. The CDR3 loop is CASSSGLASYNEQFF. The DNA for the CDR3 is TGCGCCAGCAGCTCTGGACTAGCGTCCTACAATGAGCAGTTCTTC.

The gene calls are TRBV7-8 and TRBJ1-2; TRBD1 matches 10 bases. V gave up 1 base and J gave up 4 bases; unmatched junction bases: 6. CDR1 is SGHVS, CDR2 FQNEAQ, per germline. The CDR3 runs 16 residues. DNA of the CDR3: TGTGCCAGCAGCTTAGATCCTCGGACAGGGGGCTATGGCTACACCTTC. As protein: CASSLDPRTGGYGYTF.

The chain combines TRBV30 with TRBJ2-6; no definite D call. V dropped 2 bases and J dropped 0 bases, with 2 bases sitting between them. The CDR3 has 13 amino acids. Germline assignment: CDR1 GTSNPN and CDR2 SVGIG (reference sequence). The CDR3 nucleotides read TGTGCCTGGAGTCTCTCTGGGGCCAACGTCCTGACTTTC. Translating gives CAWSLSGANVLTF.

This rearrangement joins TRBV11-2 to TRBJ1-3; D remains unclear. This CDR3 comprises 15 residues. V was trimmed by 0 bases and J by 0 bases, leaving 6 bases between them. Per germline, CDR1 SGHAT and CDR2 FQNNGV. The CDR3 region is CASSLERFSGNTIYF. The CDR3 bases are TGTGCCAGCAGCTTAGAACGGTTCTCTGGAAACACCATATATTTT.

This clone was recorded only once. This chain uses TRBV29-1 with TRBJ2-7; 9 bases align to TRBD1. There are 14 residues in the CDR3. The V gene end was trimmed by 5 bases and the J gene end by 3 bases; junction bases not matched to a gene: 8. Germline CDR1 and CDR2: SQVTM and ANQGSEA. CDR3: CSVFLPGQGYEQYF. As DNA, the CDR3 is TGCAGCGTTTTTCTCCCGGGACAGGGCTACGAGCAGTACTTC.

V gene TRBV6-5 combines with J gene TRBJ2-7; D call uncertain. The CDR3 loop spans 11 amino acids. The V and J ends lost 6 bases and 3 bases respectively, with 6 bases between them. Germline V CDR1 and CDR2: MNHEY, SVGAGI. CDR3 in DNA: TGTGCCAGCAGGTCGGACTACGAGCAGTACTTC. This sequence encodes CASRSDYEQYF.

This clone appeared a single time. The V call is TRBV5-4, the J call TRBJ2-6, with 8 bases identical to TRBD1. The V gene end was trimmed by 0 bases and the J gene end by 0 bases; junction bases not matched to a gene: 2. This CDR3 has 17 residues. CDR1 is SGHNT, CDR2 YYREEE, per germline (reference sequence). CDR3 region: CASSLGDRTSGANVLTF. The CDR3, as DNA: TGTGCCAGCAGCTTGGGGGACAGGACCTCTGGGGCCAACGTCCTGACTTTC.

The chain couples TRBV9 to TRBJ1-4; 7 bases are a match to TRBD1. The ends lost 3 bases at V and 3 bases at J; junction bases unmatched: 5. This CDR3 region has 15 residues. Germline V gives CDR1 SGDLS, CDR2 YYNGEE. The CDR3 DNA sequence: TGTGCCAGCAGCGGACAGGGTTCTGCTAATGAAAAACTGTTTTTT. Translation gives CASSGQGSANEKLFF.

The chain is built from TRBV11-2 and TRBJ2-7; 11 nucleotides align to TRBD1. Germline V gene lookup returns CDR1 SGHAT and CDR2 FQNNGV. Unmatched junction bases numbered 7, after V lost 5 bases and J lost 7 bases. The CDR3 spans 14 residues. CDR3 protein: CASSVGTGGEEQYF. The CDR3 DNA sequence: TGTGCCAGCAGCGTTGGGACAGGGGGGGAAGAGCAGTACTTC.

The chain employs TRBV7-8 and TRBJ1-1, with 7 nucleotides matching TRBD1. Germline CDR1 SGHVS, CDR2 FQNEAQ. Germline trimming cut 3 bases from V and 1 base from J; bases unmatched to any gene: 2. The CDR3 loop spans 14 amino acids. In DNA, the CDR3 is TGTGCCAGCAGCTTCGCAGGGGGGAACACTGAAGCTTTCTTT. Encoded protein: CASSFAGGNTEAFF.

The rearrangement links TRBV29-1 to TRBJ2-6, with 8 positions matching TRBD1. This CDR3 has 16 residues. Per the germline V gene, CDR1 is SQVTM and CDR2 is ANQGSEA. With 4 bases clipped from V and 2 bases from J, the junction kept 7 bases outside the gene matches. CDR3 DNA: TGCAGCGTTGTAGGACAGGGATCTCCTGGGGCCAACGTCCTGACTTTC. Translated, it gives CSVVGQGSPGANVLTF.

This clone was seen a handful of times. The chain combines TRBV10-3 with TRBJ1-3; D uncertain. Germline V gene sequence: CDR1 ENHRY, CDR2 SYGVKD. With 3 bases removed from V and 0 bases from J, the gap between germline ends came to 12 bases. The CDR3 is made up of 16 amino acids. The CDR3: CAISDPVAGSGNTIYF. The CDR3 DNA reads TGTGCCATCAGTGACCCCGTGGCGGGCTCTGGAAACACCATATATTTT.

J is TRBJ1-6 and V is TRBV2, with D hard to call. Trimming took 8 bases from V and 3 from J, leaving 8 bases between them. CDR3 length equals 13 residues. CDR1 is SNHLY and CDR2 is FYNNEI in the germline V gene. CDR3 residues: CASVLDYNSPLHF. CDR3 DNA: TGTGCCAGCGTATTGGACTATAATTCACCCCTCCACTTT.

V usage is TRBV6-5 and J usage is TRBJ1-5; D not resolved. The CDR3 loop spans 13 amino acids. The germline V and J ends were trimmed by 5 bases and 2 bases, with 7 bases remaining between them. The germline V gene has CDR1 MNHEY and CDR2 SVGAGI. The CDR3 loop is CASSITGNQPQHF. Here the CDR3 DNA reads TGTGCCAGCAGTATTACGGGCAATCAGCCCCAGCATTTT.

The genes are TRBV27 and TRBJ2-1, with TRBD2 matching over 8 bases. There are 16 residues in the CDR3. CDR1 is MNHEY, CDR2 SMNVEV, per germline (reference sequence). V lost 3 bases and J lost 4; bases outside the gene matches: 8. In nucleotides, the CDR3 is TGTGCCAGCAGTTTGAAGCGGGGGTTTAGGTACAATGAGCAGTTCTTC. Protein sequence: CASSLKRGFRYNEQFF.

This clone was detected only once. The chain combines TRBV2 with TRBJ2-7, with TRBD1 matching over 8 bases. CDR1 is SNHLY and CDR2 is FYNNEI in the germline V gene. Trimming cost V 6 bases and J 3 bases; bases outside gene matches: 7. This CDR3 has 14 residues. The CDR3 region has the DNA TGTGCCAGCAGGGTCAGGACAGGGAACTACGAGCAGTACTTC. Protein: CASRVRTGNYEQYF.

This sequence joins TRBV11-2 and TRBJ2-5; maybe TRBD1 (6 bases). Trimming removed 5 bases from V and 13 bases from J, with 14 bases in between. The length of the CDR3 is 11 residues. Germline lookup yields CDR1 SGHAT and CDR2 FQNNGV. The CDR3 sequence: CASSQGTRSYF. The CDR3 DNA is TGTGCCAGCAGCCAGGGGACCCGGTCGTACTTC.

The rearrangement uses TRBV18 and TRBJ2-1; TRBD1 might be the D (6 bases). The CDR3 has 15 amino acids. Germline CDR1 and CDR2: KGHSH and LQKENI. Trimming shortened V by 3 bases and J by 1 base, and 10 bases separated the two germline ends. The CDR3 region has the DNA TGTGCCAGCTCACCTTTCCAGGGGTCCTACAATGAGCAGTTCTTC. Its translation: CASSPFQGSYNEQFF.

In its sample, this clone was seen once. J is TRBJ2-2 and V is TRBV7-2; possible D gene TRBD2, 6 bases. Trimming left V 1 base short and J 0 bases short, with 9 bases between. Germline V gene lookup returns CDR1 SGHTA and CDR2 FQGNSA. The CDR3 contains 16 residues. The CDR3 nucleotides read TGTGCCAGCAGCTTAGTGGGGGGTTCGAACACCGGGGAGCTGTTTTTT. This encodes CASSLVGGSNTGELFF.

The chain couples TRBV29-1 to TRBJ1-2, with no clear D. Per germline, CDR1 SQVTM and CDR2 ANQGSEA. The CDR3 loop spans 11 amino acids. The V and J ends lost 6 bases and 8 bases respectively, with 13 bases between them. The CDR3 coding sequence is TGCAGCGTCGTCGTCGGGCCCGGCTACACCTTC. Translation gives CSVVVGPGYTF.

The chain's CDR3 is CASSRAKVGVIVNNEQFF. DNA of the CDR3: TGTGCCAGCAGCCGCGCCAAGGTGGGGGTGATCGTCAACAATGAGCAGTTCTTC. The chain has TRBV11-1 and TRBJ2-1; D may match TRBD1 or TRBD2 (5 bases each). This CDR3 is 18 amino acids long. Germline V lookup: CDR1 SGHAT, CDR2 FQDESV (reference sequence). Between the trimmed V and J ends, which lost 5 bases and 5 bases, there was a span of 25 bases.

This chain links TRBV4-1 with TRBJ1-4; possibly TRBD1 for D (6 bases). The CDR3 sequence is 15 residues long. Between the trimmed V and J ends, which lost 5 bases and 6 bases, there was a span of 16 bases. Germline V gene sequence: CDR1 MGHRA, CDR2 YSYEKL. For the CDR3, the DNA is TGCGCCAGCAGCGGCCCCGGGACACCCGATGAAAAACTGTTTTTT. This translates into CASSGPGTPDEKLFF.

This chain uses TRBV10-1 with TRBJ1-1; D is unresolved. V lost 3 bases and J lost 2, with 4 bases in between. Germline CDR1 and CDR2: WNHNN and SYGVQD (reference sequence). CDR3 size: 12 residues. The CDR3 loop is CASSDPNTEAFF. The CDR3 region has the DNA TGCGCCAGCAGTGACCCCAACACTGAAGCTTTCTTT.

This clone was detected once. The J gene is TRBJ1-3, the V gene TRBV10-3, with unresolved D. This CDR3 has 13 residues. V lost 3 bases and J lost 0, with 3 bases in between. Germline CDR1 reads ENHRY; CDR2 reads SYGVKD. This CDR3 reads CAISDSSGNTIYF. Written as DNA, the CDR3 is TGTGCCATCAGTGATAGCTCTGGAAACACCATATATTTT.

This chain connects TRBV30 to TRBJ1-5; a possible D gene is TRBD1 (6 bases). The CDR3 has 18 amino acids. V was shortened by 3 bases and J by 3 bases, with 24 bases between the two germline ends. CDR1 and CDR2 (germline): GTSNPN, SVGIG (reference sequence). CDR3 bases: TGTGCCTGGAGCACCCGGAGTCCGGGACAAAGACACAATCAGCCCCAGCATTTT. Translated: CAWSTRSPGQRHNQPQHF.